This T cell receptor beta chain is from a study of T cell responses to AZD1222 COVID-19 vaccine. The assay was immunoSEQ multiplex PCR, and TCRdb's table has in-frame clones only and misses some. The sample holds about 140,000 clones, more than 85% seen once. Germline V lookup: CDR1 SGHTA, CDR2 FQGTGA. The CDR3 length is 13 residues. Trimming cost V 4 bases and J 7 bases; bases outside gene matches: 1. This clonotype was obtained from an adult who received the AZD1222 COVID-19 vaccine. The J gene is TRBJ1-5, the V gene TRBV7-3; 10 bases line up with TRBD1. The specimen comprised peripheral blood, sampled 28 days after the second AZD1222 dose. The CDR3 region is CASSWDRGQPQHF. Written as DNA, the CDR3 is TGTGCCAGCAGCTGGGACAGGGGCCAGCCCCAGCATTTT.